This TCR beta chain was recorded in a study of control samples from healthy donors and cancer patients. V shed 0 bases and J shed 5 bases, with 17 bases lying between them. Germline V lookup: CDR1 SGHKS, CDR2 YYEKEE (reference sequence). This CDR3 has 16 residues. Sequencing used immunoSEQ multiplex PCR; TCRdb keeps in-frame clones, though not all of them. This table has 250,000 to 300,000 clones, around 79% appearing once. The sequenced sample consisted of PBMCs. The sequence was collected from an older woman with lung cancer. The chain recombines TRBV5-5 with TRBJ1-1, with no clear D. In DNA form, the CDR3 reads TGTGCCAGCAGCTTGGATCCGACCCCTGTGGGGACTGAAGCTTTCTTT. This sequence encodes CASSLDPTPVGTEAFF.